This T cell receptor beta chain appears in the sequencing data of a study of shared clonotypes between healthy human individuals. Findings and limits, study-wide: Unshared clonotypes carried lower generation probabilities than those common to all four donors. The study generally estimated greater richness for naive than memory subsets.

This CDR3 spans 15 amino acids. CDR1 MNHEY and CDR2 SVGAGI come from the germline V gene. V lost 6 bases and J lost 8, with 20 bases in between. Details on this clone: The antigen remains undetermined.

Clones were read by immunoSEQ multiplex PCR, and TCRdb kept only the in-frame ones, dropping some. The sample gives some 2 million clones, approximately 94% of which show up once; more than 0.9% is in the top ten. CD8 cells classed as naive were CD45RO-negative and positively selected for CCR7, excluding terminally differentiated effector memory CD45RA+ cells. The V and J genes are TRBV6-5 and TRBJ1-5, with D perhaps TRBD1 (5 bases). The sequence was collected from a man younger than 30 in good health. The sequencing sample was made of naive CD8+ T cells sorted from blood. The CDR3 DNA reads as TGTGCCAGCAGCTCGAACTGGGGGGTAAAAGAGCCCCAGCATTTT. This gives the protein CASSSNWGVKEPQHF.